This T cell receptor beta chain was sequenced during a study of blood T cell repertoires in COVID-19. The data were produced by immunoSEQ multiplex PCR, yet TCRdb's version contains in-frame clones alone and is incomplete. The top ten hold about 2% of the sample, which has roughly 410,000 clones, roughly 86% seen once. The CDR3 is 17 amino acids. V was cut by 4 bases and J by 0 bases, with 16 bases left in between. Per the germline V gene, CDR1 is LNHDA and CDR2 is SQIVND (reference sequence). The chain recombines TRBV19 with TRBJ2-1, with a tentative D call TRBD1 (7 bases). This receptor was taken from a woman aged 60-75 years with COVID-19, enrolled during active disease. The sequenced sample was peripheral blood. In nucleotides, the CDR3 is TGTGCCAGTAGTACCGCAGGGGGACTCCGCTCCTACAATGAGCAGTTCTTC. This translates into CASSTAGGLRSYNEQFF.